This record looks at one T cell receptor (beta chain) sequence and its context. Its antigen is as yet unknown. At one boundary the junction diverges from the germline segment, which might be a read error. Produced via immunoSEQ multiplex PCR; TCRdb's table is partial and in-frame only. The table has more than 250,000 clones, approximately 90% seen once; the top ten hold approximately 0.84%. CDR3 size: 16 residues. Germline loops: CDR1 SNHLY, CDR2 FYNNEI. The entry originates in a study of cytomegalovirus exposure and HLA in healthy donors. Separate from the approximately 670-subject first cohort was the approximately 130-subject validation cohort, to which the donors belonged. Study results and limitations: There were some 150 TCR beta chains listed as cytomegalovirus-associated. Rare TCR sequences dominated, though some public TCRs recurred in many donors.

The TCR was taken from a woman aged 18 to 35 in good health and CMV-seronegative. The sequenced sample was PBMCs. The J gene is TRBJ2-3, the V gene TRBV2; 12 nucleotides line up with TRBD1. The CDR3 bases are TGTGCCAGCAGTGGTGGGGGGACAGGGGGCACCGATACGCAGTATTTT. As protein: CASSGGGTGGTDTQYF.